This entry concerns a single TCR beta chain. No antigen is known for it. The CDR3 covers 12 residues. Trimming took 4 bases from V and 8 from J, leaving 11 bases between them. CDR1 is MNHNY and CDR2 is SVGAGI in the germline V gene (reference sequence). The data originate from a study of long-term antiretroviral therapy in people with HIV. Study-level results: Pre-ART clonal expansion yielded clones that dominated the repertoire at all time points. Post-ART, diversity grew, though it stayed under transplant donor control levels.

Run at survey level, the immunoSEQ assay was version v3.0. Libraries were prepared by immunoSEQ multiplex PCR; TCRdb keeps only in-frame clonotypes and omits some of them. Altogether 13,000 or so clones are present, around 77% being singletons, with the ten largest covering about 13%. Sequences were derived from unsorted PBMCs, sampled 1.3 years after starting antiretroviral therapy. The chain joins TRBV6-6 to TRBJ1-2; D is perhaps TRBD1 (5 bases). The TCR comes from a woman between 18 and 30 years old with HIV. CDR3 DNA: TGTGCCAGCAGTTTTTCGGGGGAGGGCTACACCTTC. Amino acid sequence: CASSFSGEGYTF.